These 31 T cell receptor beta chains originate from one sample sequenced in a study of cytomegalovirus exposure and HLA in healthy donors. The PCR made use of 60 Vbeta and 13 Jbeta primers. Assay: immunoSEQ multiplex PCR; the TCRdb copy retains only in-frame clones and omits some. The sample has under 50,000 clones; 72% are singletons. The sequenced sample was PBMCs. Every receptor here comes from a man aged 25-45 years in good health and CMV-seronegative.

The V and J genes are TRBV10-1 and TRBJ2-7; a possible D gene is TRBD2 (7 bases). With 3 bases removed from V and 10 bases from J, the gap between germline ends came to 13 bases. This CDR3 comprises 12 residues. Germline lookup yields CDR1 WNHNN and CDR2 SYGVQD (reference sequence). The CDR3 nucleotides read TGCGCCAGCAGTGACCCGGGGGGACAACAGTACTTC. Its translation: CASSDPGGQQYF.

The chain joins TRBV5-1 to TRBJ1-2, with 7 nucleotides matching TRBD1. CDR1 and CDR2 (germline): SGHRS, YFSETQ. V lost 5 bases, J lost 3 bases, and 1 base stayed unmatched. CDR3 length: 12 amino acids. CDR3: CASSGTDYGYTF. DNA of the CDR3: TGCGCCAGCAGTGGGACAGACTATGGCTACACCTTC.

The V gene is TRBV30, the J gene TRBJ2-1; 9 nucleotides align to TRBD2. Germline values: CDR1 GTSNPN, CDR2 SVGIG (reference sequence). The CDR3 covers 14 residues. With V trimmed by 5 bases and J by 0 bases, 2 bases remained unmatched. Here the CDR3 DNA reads TGTGCCTGGGATAGCGGGAGCTCCTACAATGAGCAGTTCTTC. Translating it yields CAWDSGSSYNEQFF.

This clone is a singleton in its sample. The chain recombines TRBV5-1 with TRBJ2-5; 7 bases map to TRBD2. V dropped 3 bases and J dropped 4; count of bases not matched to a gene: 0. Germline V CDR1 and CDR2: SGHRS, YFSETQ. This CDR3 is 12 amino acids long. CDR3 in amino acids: CASSSGGETQYF. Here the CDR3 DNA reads TGCGCCAGCAGCTCGGGGGGAGAGACCCAGTACTTC.

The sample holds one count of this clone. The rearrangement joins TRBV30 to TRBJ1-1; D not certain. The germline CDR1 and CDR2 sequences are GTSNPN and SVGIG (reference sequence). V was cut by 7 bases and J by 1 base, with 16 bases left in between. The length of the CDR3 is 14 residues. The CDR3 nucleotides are TGTGCCTCCAGGCTCGGTGCAGGGAACACTGAAGCTTTCTTT. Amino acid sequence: CASRLGAGNTEAFF.

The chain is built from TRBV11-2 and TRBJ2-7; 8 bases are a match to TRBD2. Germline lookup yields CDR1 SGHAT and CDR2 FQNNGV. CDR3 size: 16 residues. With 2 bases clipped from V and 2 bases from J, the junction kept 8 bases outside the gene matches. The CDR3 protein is CASSLNSGLVPYEQYF. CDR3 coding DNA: TGTGCCAGCAGCTTAAACTCGGGACTAGTCCCCTACGAGCAGTACTTC.

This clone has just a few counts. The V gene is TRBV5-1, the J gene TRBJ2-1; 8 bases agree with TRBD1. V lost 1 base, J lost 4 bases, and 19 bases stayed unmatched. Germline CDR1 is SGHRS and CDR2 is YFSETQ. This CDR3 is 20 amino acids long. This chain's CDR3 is CASSLWTGSGGSPMYNEQFF. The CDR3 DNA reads TGCGCCAGCAGCTTGTGGACAGGGAGTGGGGGGAGCCCAATGTACAATGAGCAGTTCTTC.

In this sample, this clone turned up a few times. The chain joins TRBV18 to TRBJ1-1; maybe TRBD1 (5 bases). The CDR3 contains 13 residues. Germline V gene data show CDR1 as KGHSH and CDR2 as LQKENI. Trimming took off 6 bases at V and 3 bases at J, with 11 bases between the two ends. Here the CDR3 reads CASSRLGDTEAFF. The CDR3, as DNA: TGTGCCAGCTCCCGCTTAGGGGACACTGAAGCTTTCTTT.

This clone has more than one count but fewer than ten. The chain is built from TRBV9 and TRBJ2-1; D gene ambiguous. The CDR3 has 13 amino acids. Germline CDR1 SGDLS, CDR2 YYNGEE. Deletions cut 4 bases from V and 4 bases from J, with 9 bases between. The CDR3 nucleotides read TGTGCCAGCAGCTCACCTATTTACAATGAGCAGTTCTTC. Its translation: CASSSPIYNEQFF.

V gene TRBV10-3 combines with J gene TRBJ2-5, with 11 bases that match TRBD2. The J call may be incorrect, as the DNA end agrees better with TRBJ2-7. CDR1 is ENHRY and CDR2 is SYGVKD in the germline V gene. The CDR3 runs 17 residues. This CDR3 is CAISDTPPGLADYEQYF. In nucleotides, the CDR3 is TGTGCCATCAGTGATACGCCCCCGGGACTAGCGGATTACGAGCAGTACTTC.

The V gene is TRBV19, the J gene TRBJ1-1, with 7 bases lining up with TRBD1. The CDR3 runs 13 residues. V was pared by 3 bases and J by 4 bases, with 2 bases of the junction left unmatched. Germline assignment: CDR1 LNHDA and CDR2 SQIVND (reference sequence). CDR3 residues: CASSMTGITEAFF. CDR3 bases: TGTGCCAGTAGTATGACAGGGATCACTGAAGCTTTCTTT.

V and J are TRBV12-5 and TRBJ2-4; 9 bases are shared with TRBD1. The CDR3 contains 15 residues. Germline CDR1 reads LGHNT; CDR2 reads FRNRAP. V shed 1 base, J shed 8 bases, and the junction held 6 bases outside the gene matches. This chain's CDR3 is CASGLDSDRGDIQYF. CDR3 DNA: TGTGCTAGTGGTTTGGATTCGGACAGGGGCGACATTCAGTACTTC.

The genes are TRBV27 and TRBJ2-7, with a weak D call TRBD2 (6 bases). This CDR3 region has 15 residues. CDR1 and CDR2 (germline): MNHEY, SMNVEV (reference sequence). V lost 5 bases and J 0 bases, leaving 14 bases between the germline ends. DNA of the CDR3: TGTGCCAGCAGTGTACGTAGCGGAGGCTCCTACGAGCAGTACTTC. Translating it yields CASSVRSGGSYEQYF.

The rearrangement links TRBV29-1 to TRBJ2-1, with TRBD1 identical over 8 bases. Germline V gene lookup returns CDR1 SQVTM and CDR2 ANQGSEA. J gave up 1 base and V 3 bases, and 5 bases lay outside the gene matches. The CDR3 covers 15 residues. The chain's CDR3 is CSVDRQGLSYNEQFF. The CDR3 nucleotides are TGCAGCGTTGATAGACAGGGGTTGTCCTACAATGAGCAGTTCTTC.

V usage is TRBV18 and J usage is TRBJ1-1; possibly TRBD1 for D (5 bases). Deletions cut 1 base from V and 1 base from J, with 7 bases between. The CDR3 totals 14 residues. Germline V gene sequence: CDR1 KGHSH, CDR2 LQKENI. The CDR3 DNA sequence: TGTGCCAGCTCACCACTCGGGGGGAACACTGAAGCTTTCTTT. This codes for CASSPLGGNTEAFF.

CDR3 region: CASSLRSSAIYEQYF. The CDR3 DNA sequence: TGTGCCAGCAGCTTACGGAGCTCAGCGATCTACGAGCAGTACTTC. The chain combines TRBV7-8 with TRBJ2-5; D not resolved. The closer fit of TRBJ2-7 to the DNA end suggests the J call may be wrong. The V gene's germline CDR1 is SGHVS and CDR2 FQNEAQ. The CDR3 has 15 amino acids.

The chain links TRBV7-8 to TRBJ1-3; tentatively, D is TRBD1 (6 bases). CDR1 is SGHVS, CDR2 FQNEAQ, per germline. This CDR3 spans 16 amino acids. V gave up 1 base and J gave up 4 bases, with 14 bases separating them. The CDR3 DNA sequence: TGTGCCAGCAGCTTAGACCGGACAGAAAACGGAAACACCATATATTTT. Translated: CASSLDRTENGNTIYF.

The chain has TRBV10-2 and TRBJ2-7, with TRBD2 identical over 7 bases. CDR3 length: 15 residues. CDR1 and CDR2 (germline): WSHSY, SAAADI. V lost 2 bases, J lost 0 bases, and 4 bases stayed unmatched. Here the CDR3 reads CASSEPRTSSYEQYF. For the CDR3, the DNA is TGCGCCAGCAGTGAGCCTCGGACTAGCTCCTACGAGCAGTACTTC.

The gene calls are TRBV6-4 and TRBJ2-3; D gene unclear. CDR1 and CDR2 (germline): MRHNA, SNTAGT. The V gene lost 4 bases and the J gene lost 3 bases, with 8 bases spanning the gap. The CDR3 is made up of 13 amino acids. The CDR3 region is CASSVTETDTQYF. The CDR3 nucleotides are TGTGCCAGCAGTGTAACCGAGACAGATACGCAGTATTTT.

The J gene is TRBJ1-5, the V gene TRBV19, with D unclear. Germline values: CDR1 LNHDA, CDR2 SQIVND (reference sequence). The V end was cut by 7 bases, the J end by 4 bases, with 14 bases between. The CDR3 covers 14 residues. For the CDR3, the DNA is TGTGCCAGTAAACCGGGGAGGGAAAATCAGCCCCAGCATTTT. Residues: CASKPGRENQPQHF. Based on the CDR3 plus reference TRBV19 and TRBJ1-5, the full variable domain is DGGITQSPKYLFRKEGQNVTLSCEQNLNHDAMYWYRQDPGQGLRLIYYSQIVNDFQKGDIAEGYSVSREKKESFPLTVTSAQKNPTAFYLCASKPGRENQPQHFGDGTRLSIL.

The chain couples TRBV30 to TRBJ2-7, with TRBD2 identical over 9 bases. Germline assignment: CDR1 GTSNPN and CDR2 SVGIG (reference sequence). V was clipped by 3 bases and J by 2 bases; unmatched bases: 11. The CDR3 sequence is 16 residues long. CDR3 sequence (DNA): TGTGCCTGGAGAAAGGGCGGGAGGGCCGGGACCTACGAGCAGTACTTC. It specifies CAWRKGGRAGTYEQYF.

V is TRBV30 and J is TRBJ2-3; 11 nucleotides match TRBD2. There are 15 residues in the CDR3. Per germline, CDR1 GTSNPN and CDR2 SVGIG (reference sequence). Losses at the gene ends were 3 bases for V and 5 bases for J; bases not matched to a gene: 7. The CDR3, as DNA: TGTGCCTGGAGAAGACTAGCGGGATGGAAAGATACGCAGTATTTT. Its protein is CAWRRLAGWKDTQYF.

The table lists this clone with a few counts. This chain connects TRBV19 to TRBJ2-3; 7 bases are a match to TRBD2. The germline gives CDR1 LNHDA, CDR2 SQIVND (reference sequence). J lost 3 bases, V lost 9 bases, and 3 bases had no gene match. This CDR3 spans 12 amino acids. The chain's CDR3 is CASGTKTDTQYF. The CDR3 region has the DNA TGTGCCAGCGGGACTAAGACAGATACGCAGTATTTT.

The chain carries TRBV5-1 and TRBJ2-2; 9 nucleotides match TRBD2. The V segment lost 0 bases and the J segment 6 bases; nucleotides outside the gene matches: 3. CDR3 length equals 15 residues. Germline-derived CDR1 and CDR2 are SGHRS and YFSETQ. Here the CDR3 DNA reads TGCGCCAGCAGCTTGGGAGCGGGAGGAGCCGGGGAGCTGTTTTTT. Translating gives CASSLGAGGAGELFF.

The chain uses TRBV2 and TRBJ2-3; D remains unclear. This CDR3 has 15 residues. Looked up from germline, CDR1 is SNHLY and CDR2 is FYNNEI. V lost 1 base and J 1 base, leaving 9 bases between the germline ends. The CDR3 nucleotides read TGTGCCAGCAGTGAAGGTCCACACCGCACAGATACGCAGTATTTT. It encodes CASSEGPHRTDTQYF. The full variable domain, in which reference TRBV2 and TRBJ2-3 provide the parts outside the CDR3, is EPEVTQTPSHQVTQMGQEVILRCVPISNHLYFYWYRQILGQKVEFLVSFYNNEISEKSEIFDDQFSVERPDGSNFTLKIRSTKLEDSAMYFCASSEGPHRTDTQYFGPGTRLTVL.

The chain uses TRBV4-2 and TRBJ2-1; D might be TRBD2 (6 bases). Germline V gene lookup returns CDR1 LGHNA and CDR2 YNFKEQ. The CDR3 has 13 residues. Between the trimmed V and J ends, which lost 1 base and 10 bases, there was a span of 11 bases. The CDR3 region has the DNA TGTGCCAGCAGCCAAGGAGGACTATCCGAGCAGTTCTTC. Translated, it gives CASSQGGLSEQFF.

Here the CDR3 reads CASSPLTGYGNTIYF. In DNA, the CDR3 is TGTGCCAGCAGCCCTCTGACAGGGTACGGAAACACCATATATTTT. V usage is TRBV7-8 and J usage is TRBJ1-3, with 7 bases identical to TRBD1. Germline CDR1 and CDR2: SGHVS and FQNEAQ. This CDR3 comprises 15 residues. Unmatched junction bases numbered 8, after V lost 5 bases and J lost 4 bases. The full variable domain, with the rest looked up from reference TRBV7-8 and TRBJ1-3, is GAGVSQSPRYKVAKRGQDVALRCDPISGHVSLFWYQQALGQGPEFLTYFQNEAQLDKSGLPSDRFFAERPEGSVSTLKIQRTQQEDSAVYLCASSPLTGYGNTIYFGEGSWLTVV.

The DNA for the CDR3 is TGCGCCAGCAGCCAAGTTCAGCTAGCCGGCACAGATACGCAGTATTTT. This sequence encodes CASSQVQLAGTDTQYF. This chain uses TRBV4-1 with TRBJ2-3; TRBD2 might be the D (5 bases). CDR1 is MGHRA, CDR2 YSYEKL, per germline. Trimming pared 1 base from V and 1 base from J, leaving 12 bases between. The CDR3 consists of 16 residues.

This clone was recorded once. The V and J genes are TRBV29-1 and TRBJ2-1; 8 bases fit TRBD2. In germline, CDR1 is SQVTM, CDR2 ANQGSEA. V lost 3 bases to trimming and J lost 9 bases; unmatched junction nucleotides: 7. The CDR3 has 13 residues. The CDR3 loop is CSVDAGGLGEQFF. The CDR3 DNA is TGCAGCGTTGACGCGGGAGGATTAGGTGAGCAGTTCTTC.

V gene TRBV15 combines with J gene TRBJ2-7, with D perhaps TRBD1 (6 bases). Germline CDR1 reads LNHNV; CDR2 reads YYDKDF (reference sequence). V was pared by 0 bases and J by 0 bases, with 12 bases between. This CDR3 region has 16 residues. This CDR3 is CATSRDPGTFSYEQYF. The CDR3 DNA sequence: TGTGCCACCAGCAGAGACCCCGGGACATTCTCCTACGAGCAGTACTTC.

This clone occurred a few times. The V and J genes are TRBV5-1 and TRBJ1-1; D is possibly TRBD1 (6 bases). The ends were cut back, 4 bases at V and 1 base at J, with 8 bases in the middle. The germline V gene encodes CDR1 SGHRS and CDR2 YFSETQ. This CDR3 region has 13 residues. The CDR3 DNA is TGCGCCAGCAGCCAAGGGGGGAACACTGAAGCTTTCTTT. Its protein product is CASSQGGNTEAFF.